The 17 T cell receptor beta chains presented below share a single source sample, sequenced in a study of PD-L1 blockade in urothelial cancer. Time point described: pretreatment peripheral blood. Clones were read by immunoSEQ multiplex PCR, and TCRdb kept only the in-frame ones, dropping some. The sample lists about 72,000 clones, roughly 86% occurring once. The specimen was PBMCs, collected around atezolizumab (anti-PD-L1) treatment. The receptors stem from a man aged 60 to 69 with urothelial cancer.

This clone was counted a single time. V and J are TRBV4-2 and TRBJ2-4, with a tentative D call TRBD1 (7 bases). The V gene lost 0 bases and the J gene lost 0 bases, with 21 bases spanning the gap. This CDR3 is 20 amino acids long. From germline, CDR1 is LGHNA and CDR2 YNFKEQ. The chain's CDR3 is CASSQDLNRGGTLAKNIQYF. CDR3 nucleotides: TGTGCCAGCAGCCAAGATCTGAACAGGGGAGGAACTCTAGCCAAAAACATTCAGTACTTC.

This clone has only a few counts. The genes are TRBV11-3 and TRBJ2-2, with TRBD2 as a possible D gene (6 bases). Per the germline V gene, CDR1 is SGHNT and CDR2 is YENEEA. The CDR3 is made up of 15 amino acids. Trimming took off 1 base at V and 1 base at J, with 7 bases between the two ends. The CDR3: CASSLGGVNTGELFF. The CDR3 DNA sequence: TGTGCCAGCAGCTTAGGGGGGGTGAACACCGGGGAGCTGTTTTTT.

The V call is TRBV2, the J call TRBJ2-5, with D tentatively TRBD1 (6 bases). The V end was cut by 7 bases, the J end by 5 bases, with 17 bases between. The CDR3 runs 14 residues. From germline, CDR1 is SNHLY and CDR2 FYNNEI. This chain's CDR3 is CASIVGASRETQYF. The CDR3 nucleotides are TGTGCCAGCATCGTGGGGGCCAGTCGGGAGACCCAGTACTTC. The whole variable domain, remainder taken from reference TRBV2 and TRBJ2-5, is EPEVTQTPSHQVTQMGQEVILRCVPISNHLYFYWYRQILGQKVEFLVSFYNNEISEKSEIFDDQFSVERPDGSNFTLKIRSTKLEDSAMYFCASIVGASRETQYFGPGTRLLVL.

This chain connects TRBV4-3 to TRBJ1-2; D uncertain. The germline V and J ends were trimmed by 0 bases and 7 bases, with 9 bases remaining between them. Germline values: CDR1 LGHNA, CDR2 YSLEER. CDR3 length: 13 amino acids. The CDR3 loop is CASSQELATGYTF. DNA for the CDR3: TGCGCCAGCAGCCAAGAATTAGCCACTGGCTACACCTTC.

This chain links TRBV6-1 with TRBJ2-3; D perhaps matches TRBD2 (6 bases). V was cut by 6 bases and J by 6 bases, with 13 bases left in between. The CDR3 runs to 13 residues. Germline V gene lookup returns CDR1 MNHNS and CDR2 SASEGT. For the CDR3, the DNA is TGTGCCAGCAGGTGGGCGGGGAGCGATACGCAGTATTTT. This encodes CASRWAGSDTQYF.

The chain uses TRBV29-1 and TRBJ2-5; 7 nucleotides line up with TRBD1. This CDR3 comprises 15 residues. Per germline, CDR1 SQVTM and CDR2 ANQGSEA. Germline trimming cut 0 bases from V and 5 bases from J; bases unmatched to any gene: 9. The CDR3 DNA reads TGCAGCGTTGAAGATCATAGGGGGCTTGGGGAGACCCAGTACTTC. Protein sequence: CSVEDHRGLGETQYF.

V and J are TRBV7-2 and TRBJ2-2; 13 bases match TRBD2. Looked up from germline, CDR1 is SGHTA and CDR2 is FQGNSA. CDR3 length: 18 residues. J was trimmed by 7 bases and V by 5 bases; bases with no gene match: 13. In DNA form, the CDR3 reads TGTGCCAGCAGCCCAAGGGCACTAGCGGGGGGGCCTAGCGGGGAGCTGTTTTTT. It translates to CASSPRALAGGPSGELFF. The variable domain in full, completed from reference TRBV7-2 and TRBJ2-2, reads GAGVSQSPSNKVTEKGKDVELRCDPISGHTALYWYRQSLGQGLEFLIYFQGNSAPDKSGLPSDRFSAERTGGSVSTLTIQRTQQEDSAVYLCASSPRALAGGPSGELFFGEGSRLTVL.

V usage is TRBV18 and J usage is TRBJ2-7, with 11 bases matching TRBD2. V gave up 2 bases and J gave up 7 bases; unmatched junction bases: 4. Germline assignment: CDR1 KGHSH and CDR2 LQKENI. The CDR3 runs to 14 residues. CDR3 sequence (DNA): TGTGCCAGCTCACCATCTAGCGGGGGGCGTGAGCAGTACTTC. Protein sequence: CASSPSSGGREQYF. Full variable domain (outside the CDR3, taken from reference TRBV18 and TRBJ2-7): NAGVMQNPRHLVRRRGQEARLRCSPMKGHSHVYWYRQLPEEGLKFMVYLQKENIIDESGMPKERFSAEFPKEGPSILRIQQVVRGDSAAYFCASSPSSGGREQYFGPGTRLTVT.

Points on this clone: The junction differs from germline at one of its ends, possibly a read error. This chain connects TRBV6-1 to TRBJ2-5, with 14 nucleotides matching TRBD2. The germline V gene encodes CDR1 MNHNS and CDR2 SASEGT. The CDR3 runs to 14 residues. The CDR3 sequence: CAGRTSGGLETQYF. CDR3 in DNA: TGTGCCGGCAGGACTAGCGGGGGGTTAGAGACCCAGTACTTC.

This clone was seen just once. The CDR3, as DNA: TGTGCCACCAGCAGAGATTCGGACAGGGCGCGGCAGCCCCAGCATTTT. Encoded protein: CATSRDSDRARQPQHF. The chain links TRBV15 to TRBJ1-5; 8 bases match TRBD1. From germline, CDR1 is LNHNV and CDR2 YYDKDF (reference sequence). The V and J ends lost 0 bases and 7 bases, in that order; junction bases with no gene match: 8. This CDR3 has 16 residues.

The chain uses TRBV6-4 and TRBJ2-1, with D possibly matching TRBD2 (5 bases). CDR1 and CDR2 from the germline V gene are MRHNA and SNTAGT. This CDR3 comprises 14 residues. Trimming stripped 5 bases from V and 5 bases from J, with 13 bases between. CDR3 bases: TGTGCCAGCAGTCCACTCGGGGTCAACAATGAGCAGTTCTTC. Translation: CASSPLGVNNEQFF.

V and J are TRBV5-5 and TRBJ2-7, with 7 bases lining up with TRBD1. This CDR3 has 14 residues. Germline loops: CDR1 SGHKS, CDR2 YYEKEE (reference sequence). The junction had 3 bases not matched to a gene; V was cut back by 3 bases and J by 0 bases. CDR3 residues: CASSWGTASYEQYF. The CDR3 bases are TGTGCCAGCAGCTGGGGGACAGCCTCCTACGAGCAGTACTTC.

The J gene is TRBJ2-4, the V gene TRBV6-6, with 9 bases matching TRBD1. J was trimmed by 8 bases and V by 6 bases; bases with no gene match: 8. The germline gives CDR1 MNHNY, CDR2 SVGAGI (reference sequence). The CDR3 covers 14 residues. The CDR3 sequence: CASRETGGFDIQYF. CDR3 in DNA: TGTGCCAGCAGAGAAACAGGGGGCTTTGACATTCAGTACTTC.

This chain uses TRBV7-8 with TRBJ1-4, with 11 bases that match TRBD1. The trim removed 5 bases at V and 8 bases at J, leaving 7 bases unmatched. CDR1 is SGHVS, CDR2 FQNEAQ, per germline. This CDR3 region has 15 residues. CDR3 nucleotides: TGTGCCAGCAGCCTGGGGGGACAGGGGGAGGAAAAACTGTTTTTT. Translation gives CASSLGGQGEEKLFF. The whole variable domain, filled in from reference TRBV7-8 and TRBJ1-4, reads GAGVSQSPRYKVAKRGQDVALRCDPISGHVSLFWYQQALGQGPEFLTYFQNEAQLDKSGLPSDRFFAERPEGSVSTLKIQRTQQEDSAVYLCASSLGGQGEEKLFFGSGTQLSVL.

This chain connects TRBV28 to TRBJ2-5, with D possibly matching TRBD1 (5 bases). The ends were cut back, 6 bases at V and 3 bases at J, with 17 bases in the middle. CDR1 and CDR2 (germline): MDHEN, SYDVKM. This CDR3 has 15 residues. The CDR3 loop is CASSPSVGAEETQYF. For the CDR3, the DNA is TGTGCCAGCAGCCCTTCCGTTGGGGCCGAAGAGACCCAGTACTTC.

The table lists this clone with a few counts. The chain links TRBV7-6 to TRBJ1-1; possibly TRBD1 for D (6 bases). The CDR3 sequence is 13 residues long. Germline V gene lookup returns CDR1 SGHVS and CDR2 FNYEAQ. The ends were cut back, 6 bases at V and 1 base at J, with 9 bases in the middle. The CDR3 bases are TGTGCCAGCAGGGGACATAAGAACACTGAAGCTTTCTTT. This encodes CASRGHKNTEAFF.

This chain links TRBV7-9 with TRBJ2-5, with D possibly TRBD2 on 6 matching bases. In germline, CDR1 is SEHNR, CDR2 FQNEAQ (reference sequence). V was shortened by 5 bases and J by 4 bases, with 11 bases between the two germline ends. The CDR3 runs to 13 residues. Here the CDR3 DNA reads TGTGCCAGCAGCCTGGAGGGTCCAGAGACCCAGTACTTC. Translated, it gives CASSLEGPETQYF.